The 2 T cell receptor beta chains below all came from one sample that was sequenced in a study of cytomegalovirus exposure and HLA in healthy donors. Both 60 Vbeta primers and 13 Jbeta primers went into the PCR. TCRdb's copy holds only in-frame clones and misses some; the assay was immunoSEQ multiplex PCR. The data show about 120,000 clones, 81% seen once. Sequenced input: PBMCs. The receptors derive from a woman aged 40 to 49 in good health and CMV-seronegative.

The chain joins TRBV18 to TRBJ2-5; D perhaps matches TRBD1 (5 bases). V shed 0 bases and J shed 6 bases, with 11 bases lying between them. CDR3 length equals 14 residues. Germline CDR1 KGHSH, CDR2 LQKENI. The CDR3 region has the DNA TGTGCCAGCTCACCACCTGATAGGGGAAAGACCCAGTACTTC. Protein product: CASSPPDRGKTQYF.

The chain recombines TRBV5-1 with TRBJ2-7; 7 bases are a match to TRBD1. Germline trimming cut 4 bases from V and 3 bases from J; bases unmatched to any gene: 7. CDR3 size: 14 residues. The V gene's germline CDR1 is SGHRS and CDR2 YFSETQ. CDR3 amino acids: CASSPRQGDYEQYF. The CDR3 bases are TGCGCCAGCAGCCCCAGACAGGGTGACTACGAGCAGTACTTC.